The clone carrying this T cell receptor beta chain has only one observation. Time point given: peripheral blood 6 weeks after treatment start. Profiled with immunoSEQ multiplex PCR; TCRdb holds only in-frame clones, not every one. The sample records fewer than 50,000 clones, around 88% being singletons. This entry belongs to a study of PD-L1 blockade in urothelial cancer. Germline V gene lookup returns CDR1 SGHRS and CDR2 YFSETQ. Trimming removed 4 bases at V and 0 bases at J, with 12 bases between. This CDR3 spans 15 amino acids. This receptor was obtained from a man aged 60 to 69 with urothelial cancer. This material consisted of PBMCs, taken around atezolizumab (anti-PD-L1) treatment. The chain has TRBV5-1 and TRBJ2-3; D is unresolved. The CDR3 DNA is TGCGCCAGCAGCCCCGATACTACGAGCACAGATACGCAGTATTTT. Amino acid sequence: CASSPDTTSTDTQYF.